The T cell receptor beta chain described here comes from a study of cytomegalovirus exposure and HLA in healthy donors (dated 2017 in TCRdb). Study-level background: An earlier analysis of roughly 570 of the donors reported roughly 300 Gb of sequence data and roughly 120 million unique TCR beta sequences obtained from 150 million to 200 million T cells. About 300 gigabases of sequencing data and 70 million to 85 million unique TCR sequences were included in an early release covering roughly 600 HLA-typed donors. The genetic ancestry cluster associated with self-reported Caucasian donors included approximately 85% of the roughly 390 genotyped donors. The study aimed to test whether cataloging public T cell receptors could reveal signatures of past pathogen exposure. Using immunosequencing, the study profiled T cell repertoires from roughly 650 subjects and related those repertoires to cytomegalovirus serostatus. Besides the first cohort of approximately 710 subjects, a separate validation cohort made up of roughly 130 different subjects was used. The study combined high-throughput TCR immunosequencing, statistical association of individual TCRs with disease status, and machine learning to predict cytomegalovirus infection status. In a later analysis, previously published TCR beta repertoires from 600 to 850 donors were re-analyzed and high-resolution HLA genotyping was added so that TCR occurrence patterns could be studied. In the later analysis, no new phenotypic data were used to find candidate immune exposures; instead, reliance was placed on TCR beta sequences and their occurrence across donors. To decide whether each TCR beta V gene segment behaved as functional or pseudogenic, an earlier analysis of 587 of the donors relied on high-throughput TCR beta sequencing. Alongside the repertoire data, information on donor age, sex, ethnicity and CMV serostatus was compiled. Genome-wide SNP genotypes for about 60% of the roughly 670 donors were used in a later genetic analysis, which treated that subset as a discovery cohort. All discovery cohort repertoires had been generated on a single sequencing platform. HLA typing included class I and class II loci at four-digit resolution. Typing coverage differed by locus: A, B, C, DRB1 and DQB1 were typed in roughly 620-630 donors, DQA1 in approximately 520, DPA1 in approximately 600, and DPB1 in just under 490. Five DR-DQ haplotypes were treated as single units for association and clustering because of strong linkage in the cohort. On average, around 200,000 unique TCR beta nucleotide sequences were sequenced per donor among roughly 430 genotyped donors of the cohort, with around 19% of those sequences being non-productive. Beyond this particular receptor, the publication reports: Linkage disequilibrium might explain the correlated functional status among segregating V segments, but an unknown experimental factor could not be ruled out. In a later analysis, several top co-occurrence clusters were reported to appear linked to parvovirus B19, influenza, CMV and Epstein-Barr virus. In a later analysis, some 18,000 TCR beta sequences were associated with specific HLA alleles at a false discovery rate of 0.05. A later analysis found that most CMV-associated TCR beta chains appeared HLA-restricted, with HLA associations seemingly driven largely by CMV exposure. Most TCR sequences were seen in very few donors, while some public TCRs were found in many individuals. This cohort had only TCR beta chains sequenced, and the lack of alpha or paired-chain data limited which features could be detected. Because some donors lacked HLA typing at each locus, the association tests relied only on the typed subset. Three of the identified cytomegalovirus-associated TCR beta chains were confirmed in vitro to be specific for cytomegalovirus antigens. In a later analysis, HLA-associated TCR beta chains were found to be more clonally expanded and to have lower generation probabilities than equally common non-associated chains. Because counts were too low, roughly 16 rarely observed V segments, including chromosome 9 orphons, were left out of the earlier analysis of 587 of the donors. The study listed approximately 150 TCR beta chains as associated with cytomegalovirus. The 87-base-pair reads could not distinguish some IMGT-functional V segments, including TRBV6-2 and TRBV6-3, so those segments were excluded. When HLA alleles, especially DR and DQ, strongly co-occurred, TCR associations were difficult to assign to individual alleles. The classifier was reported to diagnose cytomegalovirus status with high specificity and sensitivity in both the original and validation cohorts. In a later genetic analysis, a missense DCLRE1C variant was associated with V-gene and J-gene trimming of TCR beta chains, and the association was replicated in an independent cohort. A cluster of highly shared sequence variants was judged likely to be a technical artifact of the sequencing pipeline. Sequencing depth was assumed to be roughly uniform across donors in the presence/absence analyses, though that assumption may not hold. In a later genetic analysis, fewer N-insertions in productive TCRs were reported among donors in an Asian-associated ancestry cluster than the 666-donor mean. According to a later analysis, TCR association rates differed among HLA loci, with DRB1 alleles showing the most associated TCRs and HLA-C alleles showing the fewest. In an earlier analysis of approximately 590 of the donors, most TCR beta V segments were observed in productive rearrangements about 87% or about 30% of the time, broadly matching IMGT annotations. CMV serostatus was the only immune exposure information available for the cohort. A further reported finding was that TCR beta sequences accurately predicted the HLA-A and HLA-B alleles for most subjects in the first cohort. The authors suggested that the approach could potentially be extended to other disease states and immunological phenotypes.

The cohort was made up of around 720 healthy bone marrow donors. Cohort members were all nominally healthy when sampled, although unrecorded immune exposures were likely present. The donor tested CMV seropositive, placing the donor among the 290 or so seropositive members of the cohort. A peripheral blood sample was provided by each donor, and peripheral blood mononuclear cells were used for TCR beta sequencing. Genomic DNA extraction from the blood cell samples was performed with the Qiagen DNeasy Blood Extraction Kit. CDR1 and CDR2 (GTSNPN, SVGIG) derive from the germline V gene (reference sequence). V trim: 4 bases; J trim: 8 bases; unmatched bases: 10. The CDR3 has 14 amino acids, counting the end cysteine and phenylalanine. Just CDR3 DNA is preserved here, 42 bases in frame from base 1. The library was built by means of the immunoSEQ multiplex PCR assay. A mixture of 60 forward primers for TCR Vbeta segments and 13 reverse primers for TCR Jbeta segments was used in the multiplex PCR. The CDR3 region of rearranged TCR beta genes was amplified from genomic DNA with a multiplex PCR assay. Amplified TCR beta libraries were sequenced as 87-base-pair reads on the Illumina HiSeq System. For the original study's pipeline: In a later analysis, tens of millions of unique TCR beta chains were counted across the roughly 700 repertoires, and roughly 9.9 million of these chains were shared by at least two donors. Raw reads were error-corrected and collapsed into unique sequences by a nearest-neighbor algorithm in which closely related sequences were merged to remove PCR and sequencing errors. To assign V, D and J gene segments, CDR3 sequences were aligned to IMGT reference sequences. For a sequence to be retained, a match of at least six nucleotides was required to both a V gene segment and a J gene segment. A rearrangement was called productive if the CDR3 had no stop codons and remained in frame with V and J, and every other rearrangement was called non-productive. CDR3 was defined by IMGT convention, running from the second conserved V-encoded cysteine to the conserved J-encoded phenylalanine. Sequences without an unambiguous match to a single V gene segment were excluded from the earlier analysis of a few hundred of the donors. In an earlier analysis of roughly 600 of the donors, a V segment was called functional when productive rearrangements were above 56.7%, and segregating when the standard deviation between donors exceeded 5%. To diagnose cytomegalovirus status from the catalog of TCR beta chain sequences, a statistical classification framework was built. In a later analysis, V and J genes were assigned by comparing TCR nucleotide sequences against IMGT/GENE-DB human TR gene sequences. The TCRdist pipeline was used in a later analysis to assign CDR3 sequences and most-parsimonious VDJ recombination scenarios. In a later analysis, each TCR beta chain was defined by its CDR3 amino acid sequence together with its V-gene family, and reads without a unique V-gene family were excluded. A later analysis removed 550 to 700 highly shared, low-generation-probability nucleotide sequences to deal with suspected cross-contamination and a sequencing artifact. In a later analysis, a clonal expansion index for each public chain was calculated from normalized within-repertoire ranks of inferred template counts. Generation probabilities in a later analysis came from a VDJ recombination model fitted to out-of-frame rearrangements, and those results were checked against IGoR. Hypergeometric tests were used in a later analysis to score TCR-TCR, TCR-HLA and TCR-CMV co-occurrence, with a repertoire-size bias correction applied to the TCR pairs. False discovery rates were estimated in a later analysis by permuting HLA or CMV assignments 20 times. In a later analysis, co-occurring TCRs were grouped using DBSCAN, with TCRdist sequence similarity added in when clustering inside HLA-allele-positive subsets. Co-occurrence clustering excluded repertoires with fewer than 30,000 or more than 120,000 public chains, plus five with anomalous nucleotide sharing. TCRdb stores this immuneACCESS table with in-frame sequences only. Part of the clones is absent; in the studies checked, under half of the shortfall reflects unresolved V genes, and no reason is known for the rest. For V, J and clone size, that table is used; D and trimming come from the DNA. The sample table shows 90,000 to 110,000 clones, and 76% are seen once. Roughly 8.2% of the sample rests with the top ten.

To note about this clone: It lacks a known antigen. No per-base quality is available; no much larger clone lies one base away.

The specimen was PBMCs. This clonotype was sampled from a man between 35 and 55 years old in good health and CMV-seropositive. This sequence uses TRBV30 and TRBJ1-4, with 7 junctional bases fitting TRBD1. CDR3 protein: CAWNSRQGREKLFF. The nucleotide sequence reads TGTGCCTGGAATTCCCGACAGGGCCGGGAAAAACTGTTTTTT.